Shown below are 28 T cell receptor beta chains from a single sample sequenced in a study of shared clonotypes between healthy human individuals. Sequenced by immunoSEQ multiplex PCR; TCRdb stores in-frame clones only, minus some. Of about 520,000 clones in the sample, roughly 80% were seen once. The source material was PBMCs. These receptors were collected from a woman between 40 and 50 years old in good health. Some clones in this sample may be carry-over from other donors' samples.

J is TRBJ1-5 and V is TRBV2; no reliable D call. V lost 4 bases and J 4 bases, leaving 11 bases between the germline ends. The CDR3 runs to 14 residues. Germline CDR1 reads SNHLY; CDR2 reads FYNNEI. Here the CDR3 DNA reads TGTGCCAGCAGTGCAAGTACACCTAATCAGCCCCAGCATTTT. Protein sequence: CASSASTPNQPQHF.

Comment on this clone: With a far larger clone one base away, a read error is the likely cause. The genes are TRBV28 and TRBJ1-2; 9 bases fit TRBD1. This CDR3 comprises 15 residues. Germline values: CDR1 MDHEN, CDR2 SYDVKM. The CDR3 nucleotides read TGTGCCATCAGTTTACCGGGACAGGGCGCCTATGGCTACACCTTC. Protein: CAISLPGQGAYGYTF.

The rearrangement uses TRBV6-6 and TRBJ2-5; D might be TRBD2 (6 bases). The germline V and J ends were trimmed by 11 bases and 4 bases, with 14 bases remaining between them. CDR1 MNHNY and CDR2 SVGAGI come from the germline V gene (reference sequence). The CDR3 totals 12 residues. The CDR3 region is CAASRGIETQYF. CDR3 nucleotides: TGTGCCGCCTCCCGGGGGATAGAGACCCAGTACTTC.

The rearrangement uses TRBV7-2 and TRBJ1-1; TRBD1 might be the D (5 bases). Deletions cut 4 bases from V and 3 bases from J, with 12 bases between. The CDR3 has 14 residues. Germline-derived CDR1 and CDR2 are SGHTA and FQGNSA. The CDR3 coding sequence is TGTGCCAGCAGCTCGACAGTCGGTGACACTGAAGCTTTCTTT. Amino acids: CASSSTVGDTEAFF.

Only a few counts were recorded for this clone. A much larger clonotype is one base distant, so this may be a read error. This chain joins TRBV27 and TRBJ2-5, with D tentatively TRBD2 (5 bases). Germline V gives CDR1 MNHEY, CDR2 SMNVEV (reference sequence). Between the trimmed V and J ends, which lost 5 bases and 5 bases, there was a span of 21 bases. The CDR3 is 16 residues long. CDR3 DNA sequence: TGTGCCAGCAGTAGTCCTCTAGTGGGAGCCTTGGAGACCCAGTACTTC. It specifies CASSSPLVGALETQYF.

The CDR3, as DNA: TGTGCCAGCAGCTTAATCCCTAGCTACGAGCAGTACTTC. Amino acids: CASSLIPSYEQYF. The chain uses TRBV7-3 and TRBJ2-7; D is ambiguous. The germline V gene encodes CDR1 SGHTA and CDR2 FQGTGA. V gave up 1 base and J gave up 3 bases, with 7 bases separating them. This CDR3 spans 13 amino acids.

The CDR3 spells CASSQGHLQSEQYF. The CDR3 DNA is TGTGCCAGCAGCCAAGGACACCTACAAAGCGAGCAGTACTTC. This chain links TRBV11-3 with TRBJ2-7, with a weak D call TRBD1 (5 bases). The CDR3 totals 14 residues. V was pared by 5 bases and J by 6 bases, with 17 bases between. Germline CDR1 SGHNT, CDR2 YENEEA.

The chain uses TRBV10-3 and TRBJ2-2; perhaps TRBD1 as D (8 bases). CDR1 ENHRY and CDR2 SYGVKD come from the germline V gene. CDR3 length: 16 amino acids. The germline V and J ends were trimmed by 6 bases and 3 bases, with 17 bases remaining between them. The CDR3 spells CAIRKQGGLDTGELFF. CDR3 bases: TGTGCCATCAGAAAACAGGGGGGGTTGGACACCGGGGAGCTGTTTTTT.

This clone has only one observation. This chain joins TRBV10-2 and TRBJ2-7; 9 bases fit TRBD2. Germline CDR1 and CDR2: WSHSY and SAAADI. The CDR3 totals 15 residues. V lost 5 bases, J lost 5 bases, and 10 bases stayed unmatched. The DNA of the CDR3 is TGCGCCAGCAGTAGAAGTAGCGGGAGTAAGGACGAGCAGTACTTC. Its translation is CASSRSSGSKDEQYF.

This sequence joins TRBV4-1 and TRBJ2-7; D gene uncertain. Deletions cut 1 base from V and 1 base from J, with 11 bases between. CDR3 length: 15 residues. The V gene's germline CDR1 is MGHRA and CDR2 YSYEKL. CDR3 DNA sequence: TGCGCCAGCAGCCAAGTTTCCGACCTGTCCTACGAGCAGTACTTC. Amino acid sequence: CASSQVSDLSYEQYF.

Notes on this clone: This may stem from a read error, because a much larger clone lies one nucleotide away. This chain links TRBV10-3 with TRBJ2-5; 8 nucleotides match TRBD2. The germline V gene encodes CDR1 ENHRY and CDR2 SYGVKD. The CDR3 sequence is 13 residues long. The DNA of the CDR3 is TGTGCCATCAGAGGACGGGGGGGGGAGACCCAGCACTTC. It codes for CAIRGRGGETQHF.

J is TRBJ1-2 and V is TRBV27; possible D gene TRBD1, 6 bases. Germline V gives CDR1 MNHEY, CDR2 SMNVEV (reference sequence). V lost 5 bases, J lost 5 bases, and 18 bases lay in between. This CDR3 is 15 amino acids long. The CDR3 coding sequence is TGTGCCAGCAGTCCCCTCCGAGGGGGAGGATATGGCTACACCTTC. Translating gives CASSPLRGGGYGYTF.

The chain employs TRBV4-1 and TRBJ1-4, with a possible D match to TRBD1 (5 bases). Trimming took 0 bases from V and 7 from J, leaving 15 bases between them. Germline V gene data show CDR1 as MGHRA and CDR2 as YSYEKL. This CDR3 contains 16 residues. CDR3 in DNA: TGCGCCAGCAGCCAAGAAGGTATAGGGGTTGCTGAAAAACTGTTTTTT. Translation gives CASSQEGIGVAEKLFF.

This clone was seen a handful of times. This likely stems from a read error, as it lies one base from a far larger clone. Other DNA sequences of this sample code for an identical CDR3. This chain's CDR3 is CASSLYNQETQYF. CDR3 nucleotides: TGTGCCAGCAGCTTGTACAACCAAGAGACCCAATACTTC. The rearrangement joins TRBV5-6 to TRBJ2-5; D gene uncertain. The CDR3 runs 13 residues. Germline CDR1 SGHDT, CDR2 YYEEEE.

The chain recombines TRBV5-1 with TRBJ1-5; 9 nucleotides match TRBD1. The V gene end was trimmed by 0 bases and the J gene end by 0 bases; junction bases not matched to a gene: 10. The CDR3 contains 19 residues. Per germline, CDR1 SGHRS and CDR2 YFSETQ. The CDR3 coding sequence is TGCGCCAGCAGCTTGGAAGGGACAGGGCCTGATTATAGCAATCAGCCCCAGCATTTT. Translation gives CASSLEGTGPDYSNQPQHF. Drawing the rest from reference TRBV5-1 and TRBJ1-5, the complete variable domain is KAGVTQTPRYLIKTRGQQVTLSCSPISGHRSVSWYQQTPGQGLQFLFEYFSETQRNKGNFPGRFSGRQFSNSRSEMNVSTLELGDSALYLCASSLEGTGPDYSNQPQHFGDGTRLSIL.

For the CDR3, the DNA is TGTGCCAGCAGCCCGCTAGGGGGGCCCTACGAGCAGTACTTC. Its translation: CASSPLGGPYEQYF. The chain joins TRBV7-8 to TRBJ2-7; D tentatively reads TRBD1 or TRBD2 (6 bases each). Germline CDR1 SGHVS, CDR2 FQNEAQ. The CDR3 consists of 14 residues. Trimming removed 5 bases from V and 2 bases from J, with 13 bases in between.

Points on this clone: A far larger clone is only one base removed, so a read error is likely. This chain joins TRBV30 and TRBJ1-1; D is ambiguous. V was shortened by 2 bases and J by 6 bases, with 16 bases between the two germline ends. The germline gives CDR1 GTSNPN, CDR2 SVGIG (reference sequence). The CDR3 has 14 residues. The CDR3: CAWSPIRCTAEAFF. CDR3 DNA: TGTGCCTGGAGTCCCATAAGGTGCACAGCTGAAGCTTTCTTT.

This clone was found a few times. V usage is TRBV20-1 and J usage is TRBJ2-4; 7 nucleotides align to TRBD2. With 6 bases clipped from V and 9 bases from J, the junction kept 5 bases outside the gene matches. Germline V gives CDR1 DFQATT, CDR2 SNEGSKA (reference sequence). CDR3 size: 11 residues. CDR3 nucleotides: TGCAGTGCAGGGACGGGGGGCATTCAGTACTTC. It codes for CSAGTGGIQYF.

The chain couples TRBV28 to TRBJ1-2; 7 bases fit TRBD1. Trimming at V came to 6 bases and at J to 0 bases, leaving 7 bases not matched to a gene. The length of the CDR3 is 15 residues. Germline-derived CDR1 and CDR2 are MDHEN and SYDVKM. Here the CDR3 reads CASRRDSGANYGYTF. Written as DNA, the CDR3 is TGTGCCAGCAGGAGGGACAGTGGAGCTAACTATGGCTACACCTTC.

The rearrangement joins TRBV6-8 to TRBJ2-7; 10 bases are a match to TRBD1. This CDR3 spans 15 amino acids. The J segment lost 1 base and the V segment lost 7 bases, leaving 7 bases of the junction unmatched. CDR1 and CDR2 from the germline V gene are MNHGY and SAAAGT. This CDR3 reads CASNTRQGASYEQYF. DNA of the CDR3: TGTGCCAGCAACACTCGACAGGGGGCATCCTACGAGCAGTACTTC.

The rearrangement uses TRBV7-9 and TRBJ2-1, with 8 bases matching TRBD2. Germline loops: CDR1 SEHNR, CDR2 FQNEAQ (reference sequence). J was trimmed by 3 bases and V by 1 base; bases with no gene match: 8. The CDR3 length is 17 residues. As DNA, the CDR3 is TGTGCCAGCAGCTTAGTTGGGGGTCTAGCGGGCTACAATGAGCAGTTCTTC. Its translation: CASSLVGGLAGYNEQFF.

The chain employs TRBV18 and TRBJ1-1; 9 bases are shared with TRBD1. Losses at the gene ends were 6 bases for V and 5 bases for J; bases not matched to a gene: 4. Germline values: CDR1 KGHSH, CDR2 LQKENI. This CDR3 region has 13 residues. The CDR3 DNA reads TGTGCCAGCTCCCAACAGGGGGCTACTGAAGCTTTCTTT. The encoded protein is CASSQQGATEAFF. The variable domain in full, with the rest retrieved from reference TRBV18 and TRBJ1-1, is NAGVMQNPRHLVRRRGQEARLRCSPMKGHSHVYWYRQLPEEGLKFMVYLQKENIIDESGMPKERFSAEFPKEGPSILRIQQVVRGDSAAYFCASSQQGATEAFFGQGTRLTVV.

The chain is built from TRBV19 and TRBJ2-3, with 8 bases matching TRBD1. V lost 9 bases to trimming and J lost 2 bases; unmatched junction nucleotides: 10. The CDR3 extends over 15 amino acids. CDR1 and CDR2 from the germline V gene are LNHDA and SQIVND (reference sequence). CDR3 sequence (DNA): TGTGCCAGCCGGGCCGGACAGGGCCCCACAGATACGCAGTATTTT. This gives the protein CASRAGQGPTDTQYF.

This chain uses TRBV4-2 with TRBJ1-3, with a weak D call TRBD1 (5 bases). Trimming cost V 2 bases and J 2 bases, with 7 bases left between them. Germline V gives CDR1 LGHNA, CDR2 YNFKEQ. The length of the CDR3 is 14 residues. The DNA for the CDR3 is TGTGCCAGCAGCCAACCAGGGACTGGAAACACCATATATTTT. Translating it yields CASSQPGTGNTIYF.

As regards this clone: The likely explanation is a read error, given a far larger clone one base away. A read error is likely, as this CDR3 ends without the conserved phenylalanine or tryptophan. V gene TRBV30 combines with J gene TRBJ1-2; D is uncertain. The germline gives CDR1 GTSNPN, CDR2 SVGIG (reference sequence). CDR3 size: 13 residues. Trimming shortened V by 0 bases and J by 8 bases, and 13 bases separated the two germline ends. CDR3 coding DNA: TGTGCCTGGAGTGTATCCCTTATTGGGGGCTACACCTCC. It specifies CAWSVSLIGGYTS.

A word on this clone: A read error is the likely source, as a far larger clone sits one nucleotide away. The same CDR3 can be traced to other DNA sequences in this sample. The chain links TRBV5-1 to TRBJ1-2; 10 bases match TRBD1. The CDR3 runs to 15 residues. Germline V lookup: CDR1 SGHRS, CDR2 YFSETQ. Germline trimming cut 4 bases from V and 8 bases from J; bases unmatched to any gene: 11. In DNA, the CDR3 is TGCGCCAGCAGCAGGACTGACAGGGGGCTAGTGGGCTACACCTTC. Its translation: CASSRTDRGLVGYTF. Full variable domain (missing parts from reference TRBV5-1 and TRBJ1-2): KAGVTQTPRYLIKTRGQQVTLSCSPISGHRSVSWYQQTPGQGLQFLFEYFSETQRNKGNFPGRFSGRQFSNSRSEMNVSTLELGDSALYLCASSRTDRGLVGYTFGSGTRLTVV.

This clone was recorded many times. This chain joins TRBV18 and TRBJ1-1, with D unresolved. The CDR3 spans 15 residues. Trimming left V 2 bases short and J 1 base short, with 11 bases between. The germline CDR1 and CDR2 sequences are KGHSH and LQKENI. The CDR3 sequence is CASSPLGTWNTEAFF. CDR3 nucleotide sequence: TGTGCCAGCTCACCATTGGGCACCTGGAACACTGAAGCTTTCTTT.

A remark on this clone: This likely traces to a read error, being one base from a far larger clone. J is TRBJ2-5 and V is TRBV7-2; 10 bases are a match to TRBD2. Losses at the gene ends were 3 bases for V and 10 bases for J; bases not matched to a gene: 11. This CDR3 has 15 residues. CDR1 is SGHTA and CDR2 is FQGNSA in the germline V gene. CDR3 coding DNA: TGTGCCAGCAGCTTCCTAGCGGGAGAACCGGGGGGCCAGTACTTC. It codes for CASSFLAGEPGGQYF. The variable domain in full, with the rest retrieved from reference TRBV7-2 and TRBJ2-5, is GAGVSQSPSNKVTEKGKDVELRCDPISGHTALYWYRQSLGQGLEFLIYFQGNSAPDKSGLPSDRFSAERTGGSVSTLTIQRTQQEDSAVYLCASSFLAGEPGGQYFGPGTRLLVL.